This T cell receptor beta chain was observed in a study of identical twins. TCRdb redid the calling of the 5' RACE reads with MiXCR, one entry per CDR3 protein. The sample has approximately 890,000 distinct CDR3 sequences, 9% to 15% seen once; the top ten hold under 2%. The CDR3 is made up of 16 amino acids. Trimming removed 3 bases from V and 3 bases from J; junction bases left unmatched: 8. Germline V CDR1 and CDR2: LGHDT, YNNKEL (reference sequence). This clonotype was found many times. This sample also appeared in a second study, on yellow fever vaccine responses in identical twins. That paper adds: Reportedly, the response of twins' T cells to the vaccine seemed partly convergent, partly personalized.

This TCR derives from a woman between 18 and 30 years old in good health. Sequencing used PBMCs. This chain joins TRBV3-1 and TRBJ1-5; 7 nucleotides align to TRBD1. This CDR3 reads CASSQAQGGFNQPQHF. The DNA for the CDR3 is TGTGCCAGCAGCCAGGCCCAGGGGGGTTTCAATCAGCCCCAGCATTTT.